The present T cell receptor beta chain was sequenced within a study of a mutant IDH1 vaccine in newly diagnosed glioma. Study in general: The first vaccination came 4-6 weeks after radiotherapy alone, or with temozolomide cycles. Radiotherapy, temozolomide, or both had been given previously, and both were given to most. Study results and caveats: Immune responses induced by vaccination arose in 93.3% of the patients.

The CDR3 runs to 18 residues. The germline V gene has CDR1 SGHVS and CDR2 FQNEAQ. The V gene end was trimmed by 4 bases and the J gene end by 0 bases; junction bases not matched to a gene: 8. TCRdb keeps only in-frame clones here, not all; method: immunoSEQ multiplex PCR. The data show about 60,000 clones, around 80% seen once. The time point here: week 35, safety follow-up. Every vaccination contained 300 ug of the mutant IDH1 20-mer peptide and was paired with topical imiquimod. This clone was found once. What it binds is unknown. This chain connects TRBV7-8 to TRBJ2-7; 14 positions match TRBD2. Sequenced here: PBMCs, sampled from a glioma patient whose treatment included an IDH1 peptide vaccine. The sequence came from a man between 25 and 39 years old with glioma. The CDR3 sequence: CASSWPGLAGAISYEQYF. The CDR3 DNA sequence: TGTGCCAGCAGCTGGCCGGGACTAGCGGGGGCGATCTCCTACGAGCAGTACTTC. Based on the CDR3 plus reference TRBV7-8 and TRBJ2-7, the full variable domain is GAGVSQSPRYKVAKRGQDVALRCDPISGHVSLFWYQQALGQGPEFLTYFQNEAQLDKSGLPSDRFFAERPEGSVSTLKIQRTQQEDSAVYLCASSWPGLAGAISYEQYFGPGTRLTVT.